Listed below are T cell receptor beta chains from one sample, sequenced in a study of response to subunit inactivated influenza vaccine. TCRdb used MiXCR to reprocess the RT-PCR reads, holding one entry per CDR3 protein. Of about 530,000 distinct CDR3 sequences listed, approximately 10% are singletons. Specimen: PBMCs from blood, collected on the day of vaccination. These receptors were taken from a man over 45 who received an inactivated influenza vaccine. The CDR3 runs from the conserved cysteine through the conserved F or W. D genes are given only for firm matches. The listing skips clone size in some rows; elsewhere it reads once, few, many or a size class.

TRBJ2-2,TRBD1,16,few,TRBV30,CAWNRVGQGYTGELFF,TGTGCCTGGAATAGGGTGGGACAGGGTTATACCGGGGAGCTGTTTTTT
TRBJ2-7,-,14,-,TRBV3-1,CASSFTGNAYEQYF,TGTGCCAGCAGCTTTACAGGGAATGCGTACGAGCAGTACTTC
TRBJ1-1,-,15,-,TRBV21-1,CASSKSRGPYTEAFF,TGTGCCAGCAGCAAAAGTCGGGGGCCCTACACTGAAGCTTTCTTT
TRBJ2-7,TRBD2,14,-,TRBV5-1,CASSFREAHYEQYF,TGCGCCAGCAGCTTCCGGGAGGCCCACTACGAGCAGTACTTC
TRBJ1-6,TRBD1,14,many,TRBV19,CASSTDRENSPLHF,TGTGCCAGTAGTACCGACAGGGAAAATTCACCCCTCCACTTT
TRBJ2-1,-,13,-,TRBV12-3/TRBV12-4,CASSLRLENEQFF,TGTGCCAGCAGTTTAAGACTAGAAAATGAGCAGTTCTTC
TRBJ1-1,-,15,-,TRBV2,CASSESGPGPTEAFF,TGTGCCAGCAGTGAATCCGGCCCGGGCCCCACTGAAGCTTTCTTT
TRBJ2-1,TRBD2,14,-,TRBV2,CASSAGGTYNEQFF,TGTGCCAGCAGTGCCGGGGGGACCTACAATGAGCAGTTCTTC
TRBJ2-5,-,13,-,TRBV4-1,CASSQVWWETQYF,TGCGCCAGCAGCCAAGTGTGGTGGGAGACCCAGTACTTC
TRBJ1-2,TRBD1,15,many,TRBV7-9,CASSLGQGPLYGYTF,TGTGCCAGCAGCCTTGGACAGGGGCCCCTCTATGGCTACACCTTC
TRBJ2-5,-,12,many,TRBV28,CASSRIQETQYF,TGTGCCAGCAGCCGGATACAAGAGACCCAGTACTTC
TRBJ2-5,-,13,-,TRBV9,CASSLAPWETQYF,TGTGCCAGCAGCCTAGCCCCATGGGAGACCCAGTACTTC
TRBJ2-3,TRBD2,15,-,TRBV7-2,CASSFGGANTDTQYF,TGTGCCAGCAGCTTCGGGGGGGCTAACACAGATACGCAGTATTTT
TRBJ2-7,TRBD1,15,many,TRBV5-1,CASTWGAGGNYEQYF,TGCGCCAGCACCTGGGGGGCAGGGGGCAACTACGAGCAGTACTTC
TRBJ2-1,TRBD2,15,-,TRBV2,CACRLAGLSYNEQFF,TGTGCCTGTCGACTAGCGGGACTCTCCTACAATGAGCAGTTCTTC
TRBJ2-5,TRBD1,15,few,TRBV11-2,CASSWTGPTKETQYF,TGTGCCAGCAGCTGGACAGGGCCGACCAAAGAGACCCAGTACTTC
TRBJ2-3,TRBD2,16,-,TRBV6-2/TRBV6-3,CASSGIGLAGVDTQYF,TGTGCCAGCAGTGGAATAGGACTAGCGGGAGTAGATACGCAGTATTTT
TRBJ2-1,-,15,-,TRBV5-1,CASSYSSARRNEQFF,TGCGCCAGCAGCTATTCCAGCGCCAGACGCAATGAGCAGTTCTTC
TRBJ2-5,-,14,-,TRBV13,CASSFGPTQETQYF,TGTGCCAGCAGCTTTGGACCGACCCAAGAGACCCAGTACTTC
TRBJ2-3,TRBD1,16,-,TRBV12-3/TRBV12-4,CASSPYRGRSTDTQYF,TGTGCCAGCAGTCCCTACAGGGGCCGGAGCACAGATACGCAGTATTTT
TRBJ1-1,-,15,-,TRBV6-1,CASSPRDSRNTEAFF,TGTGCCAGCAGCCCGCGGGACTCTAGGAACACTGAAGCTTTCTTT
TRBJ1-2,-,14,few,TRBV6-5,CASSYTQGNYGYTF,TGTGCCAGCAGTTACACCCAAGGGAACTATGGCTACACCTTC
TRBJ2-1,-,14,many,TRBV12-3/TRBV12-4,CASRGRRGRLEQFF,TGTGCCAGCAGGGGGAGGCGGGGAAGGTTAGAGCAGTTCTTC
TRBJ2-7,TRBD2,16,-,TRBV10-3,CAIKSRASGASYEQYF,TGTGCCATCAAAAGTCGGGCTAGCGGGGCTTCCTACGAGCAGTACTTC
TRBJ1-2,-,14,-,TRBV29-1,CSVEAGSGVGGYTF,TGCAGCGTTGAAGCGGGGAGTGGGGTGGGAGGCTACACCTTC
TRBJ2-3,-,16,-,TRBV29-1,CSVELGRGGFVDTQYF,TGCAGCGTTGAATTGGGCAGGGGGGGATTTGTGGATACGCAGTATTTT
TRBJ2-1,TRBD2,16,-,TRBV28,CASSLGTSVVYNEQFF,TGTGCCAGCAGTTTAGGGACTAGCGTTGTTTACAATGAGCAGTTCTTC
TRBJ2-1,TRBD2,15,few,TRBV28,CASRSTSRPEGEQFF,TGTGCCAGCAGGTCGACTAGCCGACCCGAGGGGGAGCAGTTCTTC
TRBJ2-4,TRBD1,16,-,TRBV11-2,CASSSGFRDSNHIQYF,TGTGCCAGCAGCTCTGGGTTCCGGGACAGTAATCACATTCAGTACTTC
TRBJ1-5,-,14,few,TRBV16,CASSQTRSNQPQHF,TGTGCCAGCAGCCAAACGAGAAGCAATCAGCCCCAGCATTTT
TRBJ2-3,-,15,few,TRBV4-3,CASSQEWLAGDTQYF,TGCGCCAGCAGCCAAGAATGGTTGGCGGGAGATACGCAGTATTTT
TRBJ2-7,TRBD2,14,many,TRBV20-1,CSARLAGRTYEQYF,TGCAGTGCCCGACTAGCGGGTAGAACCTACGAGCAGTACTTC
TRBJ2-1,-,12,-,TRBV7-8,CASSQGHPGQFF,TGTGCCAGCAGCCAGGGACACCCAGGCCAGTTCTTC
TRBJ2-5,TRBD2,16,-,TRBV20-1,CSASSRWLAGDETQYF,TGCAGTGCTAGTTCTCGCTGGCTAGCGGGAGATGAGACCCAGTACTTC
TRBJ2-2,-,16,few,TRBV4-2,CASSQDPGQFPGELFF,TGTGCCAGCAGCCAAGACCCAGGCCAATTCCCCGGGGAGCTGTTTTTT
TRBJ2-5,TRBD2,16,many,TRBV7-2,CASRSGLAGRVETQYF,TGTGCCAGCAGGAGCGGACTAGCGGGAAGGGTGGAGACCCAGTACTTC
TRBJ2-1,TRBD2,17,-,TRBV7-9,CASSLRGLAGSYNEQFF,TGTGCCAGCAGCCTCAGGGGACTAGCGGGGAGTTACAATGAGCAGTTCTTC
TRBJ1-6,-,18,-,TRBV3-1,CASSQDFGRSSYNSPLHF,TGTGCCAGCAGCCAAGATTTTGGCCGGAGCTCCTATAATTCACCCCTCCACTTT
TRBJ2-5,-,14,few,TRBV15,CATSRGEGRETQYF,TGTGCCACCAGCAGAGGGGAAGGGCGAGAGACCCAGTACTTC
TRBJ2-2,TRBD2,14,few,TRBV29-1,CSGKGLADTGELFF,TGCAGCGGAAAGGGACTAGCTGACACCGGGGAGCTGTTTTTT
TRBJ2-7,-,15,few,TRBV5-1,CASSPGAGQQNEQYF,TGCGCCAGCAGCCCGGGGGCAGGACAGCAGAACGAGCAGTACTTC
TRBJ2-5,-,14,-,TRBV7-2,CASSLASGRQTQYF,TGTGCCAGCAGCTTAGCTAGCGGCAGACAGACCCAGTACTTC
TRBJ1-1,-,14,few,TRBV19,CASSIKRTNTEAFF,TGTGCCAGTAGTATAAAACGGACGAACACTGAAGCTTTCTTT